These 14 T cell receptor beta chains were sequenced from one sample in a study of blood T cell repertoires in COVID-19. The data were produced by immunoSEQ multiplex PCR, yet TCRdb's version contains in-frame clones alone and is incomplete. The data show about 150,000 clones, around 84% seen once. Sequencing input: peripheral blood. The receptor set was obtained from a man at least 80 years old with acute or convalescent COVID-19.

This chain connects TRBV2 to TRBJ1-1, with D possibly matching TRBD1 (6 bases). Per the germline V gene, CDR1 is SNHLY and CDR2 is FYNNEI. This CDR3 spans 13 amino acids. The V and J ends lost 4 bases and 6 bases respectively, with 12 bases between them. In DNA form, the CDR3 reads TGTGCCAGCAGTGGAGGGGGATGGGCTGAAGCTTTCTTT. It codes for CASSGGGWAEAFF.

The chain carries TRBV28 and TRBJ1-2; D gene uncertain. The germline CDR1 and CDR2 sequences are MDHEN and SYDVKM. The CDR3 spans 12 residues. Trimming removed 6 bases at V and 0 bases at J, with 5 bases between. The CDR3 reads CASSASNYGYTF. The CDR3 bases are TGTGCCAGCAGCGCGTCTAACTATGGCTACACCTTC.

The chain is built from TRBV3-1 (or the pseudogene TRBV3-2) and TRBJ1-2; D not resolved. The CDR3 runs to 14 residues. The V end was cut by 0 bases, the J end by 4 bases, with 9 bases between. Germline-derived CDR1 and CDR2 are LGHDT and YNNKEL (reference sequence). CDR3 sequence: CASSQEAGGYGYTF. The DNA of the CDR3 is TGTGCCAGCAGCCAAGAGGCGGGCGGCTATGGCTACACCTTC.

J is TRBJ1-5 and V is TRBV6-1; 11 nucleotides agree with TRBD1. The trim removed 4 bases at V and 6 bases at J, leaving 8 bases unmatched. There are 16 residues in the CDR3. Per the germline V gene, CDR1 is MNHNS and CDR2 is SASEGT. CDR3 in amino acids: CASSGGTGGWGQPQHF. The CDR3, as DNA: TGTGCCAGCAGTGGTGGGACAGGGGGTTGGGGTCAGCCCCAGCATTTT.

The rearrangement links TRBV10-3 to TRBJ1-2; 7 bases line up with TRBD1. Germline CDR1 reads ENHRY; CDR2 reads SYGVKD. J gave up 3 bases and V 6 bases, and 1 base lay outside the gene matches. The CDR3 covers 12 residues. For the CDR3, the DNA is TGTGCCATCAGCAGGGGGGACTATGGCTACACCTTC. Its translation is CAISRGDYGYTF.

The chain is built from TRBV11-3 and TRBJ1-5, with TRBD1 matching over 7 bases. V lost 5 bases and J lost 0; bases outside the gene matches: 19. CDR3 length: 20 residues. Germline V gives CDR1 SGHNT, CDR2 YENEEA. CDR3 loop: CASSVHRGRIFHPSNQPQHF. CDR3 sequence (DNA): TGTGCCAGCAGCGTTCATAGGGGGCGGATTTTTCACCCTAGCAATCAGCCCCAGCATTTT.

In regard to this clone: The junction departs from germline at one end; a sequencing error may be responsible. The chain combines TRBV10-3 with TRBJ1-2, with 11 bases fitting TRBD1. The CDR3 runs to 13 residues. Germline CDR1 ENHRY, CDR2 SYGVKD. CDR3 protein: CAISESISGQGAF. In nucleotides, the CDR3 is TGTGCCATCAGTGAGTCGATTTCGGGACAGGGGGCCTTC.

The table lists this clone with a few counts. CDR3 sequence: CASSREARNTGELFF. CDR3 sequence (DNA): TGTGCCAGTAGTAGAGAGGCTAGGAACACCGGGGAGCTGTTTTTT. This chain uses TRBV19 with TRBJ2-2; D is uncertain. Germline CDR1 and CDR2: LNHDA and SQIVND (reference sequence). V lost 4 bases to trimming and J lost 1 base, with 10 bases between them. This CDR3 region has 15 residues. The full variable domain, rest sourced from reference TRBV19 and TRBJ2-2, is DGGITQSPKYLFRKEGQNVTLSCEQNLNHDAMYWYRQDPGQGLRLIYYSQIVNDFQKGDIAEGYSVSREKKESFPLTVTSAQKNPTAFYLCASSREARNTGELFFGEGSRLTVL.

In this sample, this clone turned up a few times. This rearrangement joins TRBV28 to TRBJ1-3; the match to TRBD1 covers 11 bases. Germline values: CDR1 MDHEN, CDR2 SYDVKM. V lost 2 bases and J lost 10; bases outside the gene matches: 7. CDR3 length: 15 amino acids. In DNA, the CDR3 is TGTGCCAGCAGTTTAACTGGGACAGGGGGGCTTACCATATATTTT. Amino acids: CASSLTGTGGLTIYF.

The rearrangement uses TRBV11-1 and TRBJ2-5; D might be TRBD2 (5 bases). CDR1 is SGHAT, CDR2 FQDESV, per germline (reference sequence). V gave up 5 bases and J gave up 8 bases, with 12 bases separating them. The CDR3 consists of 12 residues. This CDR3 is CASSPRGETQYF. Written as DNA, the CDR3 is TGTGCCAGCAGCCCTCGGGGTGAAACCCAGTACTTC.

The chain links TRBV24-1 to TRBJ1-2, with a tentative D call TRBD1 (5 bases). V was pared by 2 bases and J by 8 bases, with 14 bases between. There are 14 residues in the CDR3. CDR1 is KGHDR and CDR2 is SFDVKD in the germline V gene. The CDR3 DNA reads TGTGCCACCAGTGATTCCGGGACCCGGGGGGGCTACACCTTC. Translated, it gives CATSDSGTRGGYTF.

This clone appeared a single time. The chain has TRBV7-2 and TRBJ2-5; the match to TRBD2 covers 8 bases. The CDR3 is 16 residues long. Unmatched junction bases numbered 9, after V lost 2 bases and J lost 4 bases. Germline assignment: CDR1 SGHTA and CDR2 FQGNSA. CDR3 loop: CASSLLGSGVAETQYF. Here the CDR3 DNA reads TGTGCCAGCAGCTTACTTGGTAGCGGGGTAGCAGAGACCCAGTACTTC.

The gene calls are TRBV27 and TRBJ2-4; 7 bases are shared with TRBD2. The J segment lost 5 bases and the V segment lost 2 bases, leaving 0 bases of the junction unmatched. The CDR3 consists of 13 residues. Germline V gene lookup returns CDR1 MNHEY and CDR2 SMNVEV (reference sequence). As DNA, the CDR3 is TGTGCCAGCAGTTTAGCGGGGGAAAACATTCAGTACTTC. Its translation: CASSLAGENIQYF.

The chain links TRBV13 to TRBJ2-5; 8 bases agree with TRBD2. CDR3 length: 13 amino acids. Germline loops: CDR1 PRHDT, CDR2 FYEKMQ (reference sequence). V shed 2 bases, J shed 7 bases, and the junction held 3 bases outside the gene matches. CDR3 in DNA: TGTGCCAGCAGCTTATCGGGAGGGGCGACCCAGTACTTC. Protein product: CASSLSGGATQYF.